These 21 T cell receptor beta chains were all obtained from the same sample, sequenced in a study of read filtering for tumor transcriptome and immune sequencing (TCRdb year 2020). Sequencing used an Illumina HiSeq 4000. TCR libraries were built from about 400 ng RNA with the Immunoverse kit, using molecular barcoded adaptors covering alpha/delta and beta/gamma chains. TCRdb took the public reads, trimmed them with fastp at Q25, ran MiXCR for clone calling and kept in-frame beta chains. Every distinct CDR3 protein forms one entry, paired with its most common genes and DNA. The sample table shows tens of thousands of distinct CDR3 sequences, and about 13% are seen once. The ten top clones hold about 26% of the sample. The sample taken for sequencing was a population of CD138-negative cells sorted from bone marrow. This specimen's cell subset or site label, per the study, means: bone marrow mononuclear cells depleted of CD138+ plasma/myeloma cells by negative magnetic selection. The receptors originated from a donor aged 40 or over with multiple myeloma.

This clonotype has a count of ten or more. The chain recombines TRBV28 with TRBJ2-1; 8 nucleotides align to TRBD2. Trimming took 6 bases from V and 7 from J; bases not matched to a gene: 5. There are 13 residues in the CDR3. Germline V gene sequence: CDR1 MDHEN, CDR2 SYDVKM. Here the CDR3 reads CASSSGRRNEQFF. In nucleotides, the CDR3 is TGTGCCAGCAGCAGCGGGAGAAGGAATGAGCAGTTCTTC.

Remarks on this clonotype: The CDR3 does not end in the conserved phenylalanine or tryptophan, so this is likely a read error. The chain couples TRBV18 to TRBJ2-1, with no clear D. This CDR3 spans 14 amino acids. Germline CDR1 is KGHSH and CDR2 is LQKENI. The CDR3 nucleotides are TGTGTCAGCTCACAAGTGGCCTCTAAGGATGAGCAGTTCCTC. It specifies CVSSQVASKDEQFL.

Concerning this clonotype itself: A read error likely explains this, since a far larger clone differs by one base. The DNA of the CDR3 is TGTGCCAGCAGCATAACAGCGGGAGTCTACAATGAGCAGTTCTTC. This gives the protein CASSITAGVYNEQFF. The chain joins TRBV7-8 to TRBJ2-1; 8 nucleotides agree with TRBD2. This CDR3 has 15 residues. Germline V lookup: CDR1 SGHVS, CDR2 FQNEAQ. Losses at the gene ends were 5 bases for V and 3 bases for J; bases not matched to a gene: 6.

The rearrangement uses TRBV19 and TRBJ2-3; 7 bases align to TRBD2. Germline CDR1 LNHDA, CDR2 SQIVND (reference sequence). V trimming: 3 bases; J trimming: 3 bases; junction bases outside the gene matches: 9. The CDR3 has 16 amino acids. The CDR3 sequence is CASSMLEGGRTDTQYF. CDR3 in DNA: TGTGCCAGTAGTATGCTCGAGGGAGGGAGAACAGATACGCAGTATTTT.

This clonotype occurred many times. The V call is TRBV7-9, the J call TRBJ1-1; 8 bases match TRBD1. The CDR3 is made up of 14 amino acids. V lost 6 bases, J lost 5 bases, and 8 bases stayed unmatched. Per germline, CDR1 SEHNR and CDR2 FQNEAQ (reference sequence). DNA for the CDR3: TGTGCCAGCAGACCAGCAGGGGGCAAGACTGAAGCTTTCTTT. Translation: CASRPAGGKTEAFF.

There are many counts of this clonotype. The chain's CDR3 is CASSPVTGELFF. In nucleotides, the CDR3 is TGTGCCAGCAGTCCCGTTACCGGGGAGCTGTTTTTT. The chain uses TRBV12-3 or TRBV12-4 and TRBJ2-2; no reliable D call. V lost 5 bases and J 5 bases, leaving 6 bases between the germline ends. The CDR3 covers 12 residues.

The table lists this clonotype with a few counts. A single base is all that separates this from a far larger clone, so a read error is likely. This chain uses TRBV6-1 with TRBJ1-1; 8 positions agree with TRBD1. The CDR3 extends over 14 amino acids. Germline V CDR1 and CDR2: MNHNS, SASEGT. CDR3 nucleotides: TGTGCCGGCAGTCCACAGGGGGTGAACACTGAAGCTTTCTTT. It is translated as CAGSPQGVNTEAFF.

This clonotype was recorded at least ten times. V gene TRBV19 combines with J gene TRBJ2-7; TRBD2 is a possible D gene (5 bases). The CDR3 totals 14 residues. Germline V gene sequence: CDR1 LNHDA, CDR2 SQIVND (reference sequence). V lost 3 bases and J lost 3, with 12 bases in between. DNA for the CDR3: TGTGCCAGTAGTATTGGGCTTGGAGGCTACGAGCAGTACTTC. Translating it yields CASSIGLGGYEQYF.

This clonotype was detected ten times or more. CDR3 residues: CSVMSPDMNTGELFF. The CDR3 DNA sequence: TGCAGCGTTATGTCCCCGGACATGAACACCGGGGAGCTGTTTTTT. The chain links TRBV29-1 to TRBJ2-2; D might be TRBD1 (5 bases). Germline V CDR1 and CDR2: SQVTM, ANQGSEA. V gave up 5 bases and J gave up 1 base, with 14 bases separating them. The CDR3 runs to 15 residues.

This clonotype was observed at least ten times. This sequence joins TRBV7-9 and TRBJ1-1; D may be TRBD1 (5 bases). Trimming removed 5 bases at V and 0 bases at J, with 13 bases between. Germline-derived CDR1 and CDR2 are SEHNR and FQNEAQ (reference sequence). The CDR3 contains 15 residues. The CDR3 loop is CASSARDGLNTEAFF. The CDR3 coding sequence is TGTGCCAGCAGCGCACGGGACGGACTGAACACTGAAGCTTTCTTT.

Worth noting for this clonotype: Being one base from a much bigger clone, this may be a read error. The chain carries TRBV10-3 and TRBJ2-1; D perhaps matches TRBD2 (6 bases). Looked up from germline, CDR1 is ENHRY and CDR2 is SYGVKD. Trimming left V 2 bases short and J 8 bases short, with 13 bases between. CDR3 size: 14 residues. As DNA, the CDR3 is TGTGCCATCAGTGAGGGGACTCAACGGTATGAGCAGTTCTTC. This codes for CAISEGTQRYEQFF.

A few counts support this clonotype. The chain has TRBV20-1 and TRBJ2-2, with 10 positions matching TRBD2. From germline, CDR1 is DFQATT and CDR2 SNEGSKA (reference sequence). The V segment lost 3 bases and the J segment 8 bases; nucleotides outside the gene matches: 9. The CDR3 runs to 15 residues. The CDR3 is CSASGASGSYGELFF. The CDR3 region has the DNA TGCAGTGCTAGCGGGGCTAGCGGGAGTTATGGGGAGCTGTTTTTT.

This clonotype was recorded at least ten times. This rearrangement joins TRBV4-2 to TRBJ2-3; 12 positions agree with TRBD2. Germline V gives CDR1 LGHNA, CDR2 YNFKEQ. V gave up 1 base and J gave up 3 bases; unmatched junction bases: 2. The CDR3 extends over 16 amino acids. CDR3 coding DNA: TGTGCCAGCAGCCAAGGTCTAGCGGGAGGGACAGATACGCAGTATTTT. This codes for CASSQGLAGGTDTQYF.

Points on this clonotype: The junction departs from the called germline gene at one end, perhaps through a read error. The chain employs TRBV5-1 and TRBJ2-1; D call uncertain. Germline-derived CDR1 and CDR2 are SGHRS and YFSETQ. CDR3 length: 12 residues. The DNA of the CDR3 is TGCGCCAACAGCTTGGCCGACGATGAGCAGTTCTTC. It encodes CANSLADDEQFF.

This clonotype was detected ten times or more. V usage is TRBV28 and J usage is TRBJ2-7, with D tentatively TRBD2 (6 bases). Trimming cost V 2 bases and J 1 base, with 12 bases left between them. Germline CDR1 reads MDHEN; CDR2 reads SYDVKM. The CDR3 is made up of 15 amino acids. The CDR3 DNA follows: TGTGCCAGCAGTTTAGGCGGTAGCGGATCCTACGAGCAGTACTTC. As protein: CASSLGGSGSYEQYF.

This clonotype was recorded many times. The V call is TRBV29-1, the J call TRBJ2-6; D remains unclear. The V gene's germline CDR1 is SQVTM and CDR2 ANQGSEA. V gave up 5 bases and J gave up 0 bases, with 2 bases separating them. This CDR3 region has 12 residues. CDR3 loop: CSVNSGANVLTF. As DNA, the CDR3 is TGCAGCGTTAACTCTGGGGCCAACGTCCTGACTTTC.

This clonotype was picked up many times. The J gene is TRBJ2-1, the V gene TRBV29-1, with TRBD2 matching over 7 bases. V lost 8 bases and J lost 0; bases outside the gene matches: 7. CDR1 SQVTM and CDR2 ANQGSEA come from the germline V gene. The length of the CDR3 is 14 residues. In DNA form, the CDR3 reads TGCAGCATCGGACGGGACTACTCCTACAATGAGCAGTTCTTC. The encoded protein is CSIGRDYSYNEQFF.

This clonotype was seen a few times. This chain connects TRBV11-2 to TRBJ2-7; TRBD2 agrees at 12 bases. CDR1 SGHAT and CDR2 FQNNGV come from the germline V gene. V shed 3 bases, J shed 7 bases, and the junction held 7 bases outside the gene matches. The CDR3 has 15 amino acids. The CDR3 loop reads CASSFLAGGPGEQYF. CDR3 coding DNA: TGTGCCAGCAGCTTCCTAGCGGGAGGGCCGGGGGAGCAGTACTTC.

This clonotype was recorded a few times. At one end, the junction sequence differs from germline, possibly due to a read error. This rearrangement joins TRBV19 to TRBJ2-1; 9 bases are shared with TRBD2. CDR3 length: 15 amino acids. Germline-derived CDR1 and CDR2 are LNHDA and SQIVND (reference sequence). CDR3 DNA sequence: TGTGCCAGTAGTTTAGCGGGAGTGTGGGTCAATGAGCTGTTCTTC. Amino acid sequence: CASSLAGVWVNELFF. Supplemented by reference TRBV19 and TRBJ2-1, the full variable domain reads DGGITQSPKYLFRKEGQNVTLSCEQNLNHDAMYWYRQDPGQGLRLIYYSQIVNDFQKGDIAEGYSVSREKKESFPLTVTSAQKNPTAFYLCASSLAGVWVNELFFGPGTRLTVL.

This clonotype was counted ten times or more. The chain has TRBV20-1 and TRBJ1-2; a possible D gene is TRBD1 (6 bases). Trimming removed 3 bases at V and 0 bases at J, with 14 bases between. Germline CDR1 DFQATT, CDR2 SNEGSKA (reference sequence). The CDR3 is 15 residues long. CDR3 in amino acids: CSASLGARANYGYTF. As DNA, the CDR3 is TGCAGTGCTAGCTTGGGGGCGAGAGCTAACTATGGCTACACCTTC.

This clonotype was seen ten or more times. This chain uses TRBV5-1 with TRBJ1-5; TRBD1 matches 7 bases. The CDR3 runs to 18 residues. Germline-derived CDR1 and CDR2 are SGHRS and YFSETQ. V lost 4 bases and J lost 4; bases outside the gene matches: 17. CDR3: CASSPGRGRRGSNQPQHF. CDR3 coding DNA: TGCGCCAGCAGCCCGGGTAGGGGGCGACGGGGGAGTAATCAGCCCCAGCATTTT.